These T cell receptor beta chains were read from a single sample in a study of Ad26.COV2.S vaccination and SARS-CoV-2 variants. Data came from immunoSEQ multiplex PCR; TCRdb stores just in-frame clones and leaves some out. The data hold almost 400,000 clones, with approximately 91% observed a single time. Source: peripheral blood, taken in a trial of Ad26.COV2.S vaccine versus placebo. These receptors were taken from a person between 18 and 60 years old who received the Ad26.COV2.S COVID-19 vaccine or a placebo. Both conserved end residues are part of each CDR3. A D gene is named only where the DNA matches it firmly. Rows may omit the clone size; those that give it use once, few, many or a size class.

d_call clone_size j_call v_call cdr3_nt cdr3_aa
- - TRBJ1-2 TRBV7-2 TGTGCCAGCAGCCTGGGAGGGGATAGCTATGGCTACACCTTC CASSLGGDSYGYTF
- - TRBJ2-5 TRBV28 TGTGCCAGCAGTCTTTTACATTGGGCTGGAGAGACCCAGTACTTC CASSLLHWAGETQYF
- once TRBJ2-7 TRBV7-8 TGTGCCAGCAGCTTAAAGGTTGGCCAAACCTACGAGCAGTACTTC CASSLKVGQTYEQYF
- - TRBJ2-3 TRBV15 TGTGCCACCAGCAGAGTTGGAACAGATACGCAGTATTTT CATSRVGTDTQYF
TRBD2 - TRBJ2-7 TRBV6-1 TGTGCCAGCAGTGACGGGACTAGCGGGGTAGTCGAGCAGTACTTC CASSDGTSGVVEQYF
- - TRBJ1-2 TRBV28 TGTGCCAGCAGCTCGGGGGGAACCGACTATGGCTACACCTTC CASSSGGTDYGYTF
- - TRBJ1-1 TRBV9 TGTGCCAGCAGCGTAGACAGGGACACTGAAGCTTTCTTT CASSVDRDTEAFF
- - TRBJ2-7 TRBV20-1 TGCAGTGCTAGTACCCCTATTGACAGCTCGGAAGAGCAGTACTTC CSASTPIDSSEEQYF
TRBD2 - TRBJ2-3 TRBV18 TGTGCCAGCTCACTATTAGCGGGAGGGGTTCCCGGCACAGATACGCAGTATTTT CASSLLAGGVPGTDTQYF
TRBD2 - TRBJ2-3 TRBV30 TGTGCCTGGAGTGTCCGCGGGAGGCGGTCTAGCACAGATACGCAGTATTTT CAWSVRGRRSSTDTQYF
- few TRBJ1-2 TRBV9 TGTGCCAGCAGCGGAGGACGGGGGGACTATGGCTACACCTTC CASSGGRGDYGYTF